Listed below are T cell receptor beta chains from one sample, sequenced in a study of T-cell reconstitution after alpha-beta-depleted transplantation in children. TCRdb reprocessed the PCR reads with MiXCR, giving one entry per CDR3 protein. This table holds about 98,000 distinct CDR3 sequences, about a quarter found once. The sample here was PBMCs, taken before TCRalphabeta/CD19-depleted stem cell transplant. The origin of the receptors is a boy younger than 10 with acute lymphoblastic leukemia, due to receive a stem cell transplant. The CDR3 runs from the conserved cysteine through the conserved F or W. Fields, in order: J gene, V gene, CDR3 protein.

j_gene: TRBJ2-1; v_gene: TRBV9; CDR3aa: CASSVGTGIGNEQFF
j_gene: TRBJ1-3; v_gene: TRBV3-1; CDR3aa: CASSSKTYQGRDTIYF
j_gene: TRBJ2-7; v_gene: TRBV3-1; CDR3aa: CASSQDPGQSYEQYF
j_gene: TRBJ2-7; v_gene: TRBV9; CDR3aa: CASSVGLVSEQYF
j_gene: TRBJ2-1; v_gene: TRBV20-1; CDR3aa: CSAPERTSGNEQFF
j_gene: TRBJ2-2; v_gene: TRBV7-3; CDR3aa: CASRRTGTTNTGELFF
j_gene: TRBJ1-5; v_gene: TRBV21-1; CDR3aa: CASRQGNQPQHF
j_gene: TRBJ2-6; v_gene: TRBV28; CDR3aa: CASSLGTSASGANVLTF
j_gene: TRBJ2-7; v_gene: TRBV30; CDR3aa: CAWSVGQEGYEQYF
j_gene: TRBJ1-2; v_gene: TRBV7-3; CDR3aa: CASSFLRSTTGYTF
j_gene: TRBJ2-3; v_gene: TRBV20-1; CDR3aa: CSASRLAGVTDTQYF
j_gene: TRBJ2-5; v_gene: TRBV7-9; CDR3aa: CASSLYSGGAGETQYF
j_gene: TRBJ2-1; v_gene: TRBV11-2; CDR3aa: CASSSPRASGRNEQFF
j_gene: TRBJ1-1; v_gene: TRBV4-1; CDR3aa: CASSLGTGNTEAFF
j_gene: TRBJ2-1; v_gene: TRBV7-6; CDR3aa: CASSLQLAGGREQFF
j_gene: TRBJ2-5; v_gene: TRBV15; CDR3aa: CATSRDLNGAETQYF
j_gene: TRBJ2-1; v_gene: TRBV7-9; CDR3aa: CASSAGPLAGDNEQFF
j_gene: TRBJ2-4; v_gene: TRBV20-1; CDR3aa: CSAIPGQGRNIQYF
j_gene: TRBJ2-1; v_gene: TRBV14; CDR3aa: CASNQRSSSYNEQFF
j_gene: TRBJ2-1; v_gene: TRBV20-1; CDR3aa: CSARRWAVLTSGGSSYNEQFF
j_gene: TRBJ2-2; v_gene: TRBV7-2; CDR3aa: CASSRRVAATGELFF
j_gene: TRBJ2-7; v_gene: TRBV27; CDR3aa: CASSSTTSGRTYEQYF
j_gene: TRBJ2-5; v_gene: TRBV23-1; CDR3aa: CASSQSQGVLFSETQYF
j_gene: TRBJ2-3; v_gene: TRBV7-2; CDR3aa: CASSLPGRDTQYF
j_gene: TRBJ2-3; v_gene: TRBV5-4; CDR3aa: CASSFRTSPDTQYF
j_gene: TRBJ2-5; v_gene: TRBV9; CDR3aa: CASSGLAYQETQYF
j_gene: TRBJ1-1; v_gene: TRBV4-2; CDR3aa: CASSQEGGETGYAFF
j_gene: TRBJ2-1; v_gene: TRBV6-5; CDR3aa: CASSYRSTLGPRGNEQFF